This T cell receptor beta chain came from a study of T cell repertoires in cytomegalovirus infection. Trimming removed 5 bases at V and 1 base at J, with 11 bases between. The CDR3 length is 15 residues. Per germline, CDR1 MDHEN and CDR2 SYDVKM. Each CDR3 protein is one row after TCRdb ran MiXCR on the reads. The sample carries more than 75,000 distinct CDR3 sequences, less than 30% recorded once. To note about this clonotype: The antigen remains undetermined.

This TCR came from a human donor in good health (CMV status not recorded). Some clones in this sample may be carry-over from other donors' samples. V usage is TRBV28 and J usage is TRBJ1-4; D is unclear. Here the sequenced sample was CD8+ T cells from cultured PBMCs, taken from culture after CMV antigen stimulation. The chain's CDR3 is CASSVEGETNEKLFF. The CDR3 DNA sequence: TGTGCCAGCAGTGTAGAGGGAGAAACTAATGAAAAACTGTTTTTT.